The clone carrying this T cell receptor (beta chain) was recorded a few times. The target antigen is unknown. Time point here: patch test 1, 2 weeks after DPC sensitization. The treatment here: therapeutic diphenylcyclopropenone sensitization with weekly scalp DPC. Donors were 18 to 70-year-old alopecia patients suitable for DPC. The sample belongs to a study of human T cells and chemical hapten exposure. Notes on the study in general: It was expanded TCRs that formed significantly more large CDR3 similarity clusters than controls did. Healthy individuals' immune responses may differ from those of donors, who had alopecia.

TCRdb analysed the RACE reads with MiXCR anew, one entry per CDR3 protein. The sample has approximately 82,000 distinct CDR3 sequences; 8% to 11% are singletons. The CDR3 totals 15 residues. The J segment lost 4 bases and the V segment lost 6 bases, leaving 11 bases of the junction unmatched. From germline, CDR1 is SQVTM and CDR2 ANQGSEA. This chain uses TRBV29-1 with TRBJ2-2; 7 bases match TRBD1. This receptor was identified in a man aged 35-49 years with alopecia areata. Some clones in this sample may be carry-over from other donors' samples. Sequenced material: whole blood, taken in connection with sensitization to the hapten diphenylcyclopropenone (DPC). CDR3 protein: CSVKRGTETTGELFF. For the CDR3, the DNA is TGCAGCGTCAAAAGGGGGACAGAAACCACCGGGGAGCTGTTTTTT.